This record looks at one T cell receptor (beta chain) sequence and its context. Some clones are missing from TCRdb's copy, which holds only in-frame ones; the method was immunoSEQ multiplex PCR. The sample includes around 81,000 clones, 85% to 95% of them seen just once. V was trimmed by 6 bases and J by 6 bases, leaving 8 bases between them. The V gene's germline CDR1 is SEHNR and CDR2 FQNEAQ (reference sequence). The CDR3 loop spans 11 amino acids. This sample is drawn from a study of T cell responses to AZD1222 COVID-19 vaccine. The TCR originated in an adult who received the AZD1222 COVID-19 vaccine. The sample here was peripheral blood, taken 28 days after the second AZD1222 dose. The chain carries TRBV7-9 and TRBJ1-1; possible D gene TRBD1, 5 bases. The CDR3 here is CASRAGSEAFF. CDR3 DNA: TGTGCCAGCAGGGCAGGGTCTGAAGCTTTCTTT. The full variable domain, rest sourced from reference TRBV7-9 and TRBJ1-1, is DTGVSQNPRHKITKRGQNVTFRCDPISEHNRLYWYRQTLGQGPEFLTYFQNEAQLEKSRLLSDRFSAERPKGSFSTLEIQRTEQGDSAMYLCASRAGSEAFFGQGTRLTVV.